This T cell receptor beta chain was observed in a study of blood T cell repertoires in COVID-19. Study context: COVID-19 samples, acute and convalescent, were from the United States, Italy and Spain.

This CDR3 region has 12 residues. Trimming cost V 5 bases and J 9 bases; bases outside gene matches: 4. Assay used: immunoSEQ multiplex PCR; TCRdb lists only in-frame clones, some missing. The table shows some 220,000 clones, with about 80% occurring only once. The chain recombines TRBV12-3 or TRBV12-4 with TRBJ2-1, with 7 bases that match TRBD1. The receptor was derived from a woman in her fifties or sixties with acute or convalescent COVID-19. Sequenced input: peripheral blood. CDR3 in DNA: TGTGCCAGCAGTCCAGGGGGATTTGAGCAGTTCTTC. Its protein is CASSPGGFEQFF.